The rows below give T cell receptor beta chains drawn from one sample of a study of CD8+ T cells in alopecia areata. The assay was immunoSEQ multiplex PCR, and TCRdb's table has in-frame clones only and misses some. The repertoire consists of approximately 210,000 clones, with around 65% occurring once and the leading ten covering around 3.9%. This specimen consisted of CD4+ T cells sorted from blood, obtained at week 4, from a patient treated with tofacitinib. Source of these receptors: a human donor with alopecia areata. The CDR3 runs from the conserved cysteine through the conserved F or W. A D gene is named only where the DNA matches it firmly. The size entry is marked missing in some rows and otherwise reads once, few, many or a size class.

d_call,j_call,clone_size,v_call,cdr3_aa,cdr3_nt
TRBD1,TRBJ1-2,NA,TRBV25-1,CASSEDRSNYGYTF,TGTGCCAGCAGTGAGGACAGGTCGAATTATGGCTACACCTTC
NA,TRBJ2-7,NA,TRBV7-2,CASSPRTRDEQYF,TGTGCCAGCAGCCCGCGGACCCGGGACGAGCAGTACTTC
NA,TRBJ1-2,NA,TRBV7-6,CASSPGADGYTF,TGTGCCAGCAGCCCAGGAGCAGATGGCTACACCTTC
NA,TRBJ2-3,once,TRBV29-1,CSVELATSFTDTQYF,TGCAGCGTTGAATTAGCTACTAGCTTCACAGATACGCAGTATTTT
NA,TRBJ2-3,few,TRBV25-1,CASSMRGWGADTQYF,TGTGCCAGCAGCATGAGGGGATGGGGGGCAGATACGCAGTATTTT
NA,TRBJ1-1,NA,TRBV5-1,CASSFGPNTEAFF,TGCGCCAGCAGCTTTGGGCCGAACACTGAAGCTTTCTTT
TRBD1,TRBJ1-5,NA,TRBV30,CAWSDGQGNNQPQHF,TGTGCCTGGAGCGACGGACAGGGGAATAATCAGCCCCAGCATTTT
NA,TRBJ1-1,NA,TRBV4-2,CASSQDEAGGRTEAFF,TGTGCCAGCAGCCAAGATGAGGCGGGGGGCAGAACTGAAGCTTTCTTT
TRBD1,TRBJ2-2,NA,TRBV27,CASTRTGGTGELFF,TGTGCCAGCACCAGGACAGGGGGCACCGGGGAGCTGTTTTTT
NA,TRBJ2-3,few,TRBV4-2,CASSQVGGPTDTQYF,TGTGCCAGCAGCCAAGTGGGCGGACCCACAGATACGCAGTATTTT
NA,TRBJ2-3,NA,TRBV30,CAWSTGDTQYF,TGTGCCTGGAGTACGGGGGATACGCAGTATTTT
NA,TRBJ2-5,NA,TRBV5-1,CASSLQGETQYF,TGCGCCAGCAGCCTACAGGGAGAGACCCAGTACTTC
TRBD1,TRBJ2-7,once,TRBV30,CAWSSPGQGIYEQYF,TGTGCCTGGAGTTCCCCGGGACAGGGAATCTACGAGCAGTACTTC
TRBD1,TRBJ1-6,few,TRBV7-9,CASQGQYNSPLHF,TGTGCCAGCCAGGGACAGTATAATTCACCCCTCCACTTT
NA,TRBJ2-1,once,TRBV6-6,CASSYSTYEQFF,TGTGCCAGCAGTTACTCGACCTATGAGCAGTTCTTC
NA,TRBJ2-5,few,TRBV5-1,CASSLGLGGIGETQYF,TGCGCCAGCAGCTTGGGACTCGGAGGGATCGGGGAGACCCAGTACTTC
TRBD1,TRBJ2-1,NA,TRBV29-1,CSGDRANEQFF,TGCAGCGGTGACAGGGCAAATGAGCAGTTCTTC
TRBD2,TRBJ2-3,NA,TRBV29-1,CSVEGSASGGATDTQYF,TGCAGCGTTGAAGGGTCGGCTAGCGGGGGGGCCACAGATACGCAGTATTTT
TRBD1,TRBJ1-4,NA,TRBV29-1,CSVFNRGPNEKLFF,TGCAGCGTTTTTAACAGGGGCCCAAATGAAAAACTGTTTTTT
NA,TRBJ1-2,NA,TRBV23-1,CASSQPLGKGYTF,TGCGCCAGCAGTCAACCACTAGGGAAAGGCTACACCTTC
NA,TRBJ1-1,few,TRBV2,CASSEGRGLTEAFF,TGTGCCAGCAGTGAAGGGAGGGGTCTCACTGAAGCTTTCTTT
NA,TRBJ1-5,few,TRBV7-2,CASSLQGSNQPQHF,TGTGCCAGCAGCTTACAGGGTAGCAATCAGCCCCAGCATTTT
NA,TRBJ2-7,NA,TRBV23-1,CASGGDEQYF,TGCGCCAGCGGTGGGGACGAGCAGTACTTC
NA,TRBJ2-6,few,TRBV2,CASSAGANVLTF,TGTGCCAGCAGTGCTGGGGCCAACGTCCTGACTTTC
NA,TRBJ1-6,NA,TRBV11-2,CASSLDRPENSPLHF,TGTGCCAGCAGCTTAGATAGGCCGGAGAATTCACCCCTCCACTTT
NA,TRBJ1-5,few,TRBV7-2,CASSFDLLQPQHF,TGTGCCAGCAGCTTTGACCTTTTACAGCCCCAGCATTTT
TRBD1,TRBJ2-1,NA,TRBV15,CATSSPPGTASYNEQFF,TGTGCCACCAGCAGTCCCCCCGGGACAGCTTCCTACAATGAGCAGTTCTTC
TRBD1,TRBJ2-3,NA,TRBV29-1,CSVRQGRDTQYF,TGCAGCGTCAGACAGGGGCGAGATACGCAGTATTTT
NA,TRBJ1-5,NA,TRBV2,CASSPGRDQPQHF,TGTGCCAGCAGCCCAGGGCGGGATCAGCCCCAGCATTTT
NA,TRBJ1-5,NA,TRBV4-3,CASSQAVLQPQHF,TGCGCCAGCAGCCAGGCAGTGCTTCAGCCCCAGCATTTT
NA,TRBJ2-7,few,TRBV16,CASSQSTARSSEQYF,TGTGCCAGCAGCCAATCCACAGCTCGTTCGTCCGAGCAGTACTTC
NA,TRBJ2-2,NA,TRBV29-1,CSVRGNTGELFF,TGCAGCGTTAGGGGTAACACCGGGGAGCTGTTTTTT
NA,TRBJ2-5,NA,TRBV30,CAWSIGETQYF,TGTGCCTGGAGTATAGGAGAAACCCAGTACTTC
TRBD1,TRBJ1-5,NA,TRBV27,CASSWDRDQPQHF,TGTGCCAGCAGTTGGGACAGGGATCAGCCCCAGCATTTT
NA,TRBJ1-2,NA,TRBV7-9,CASEEDTNYGYTF,TGTGCCAGCGAGGAAGACACTAACTATGGCTACACCTTC
NA,TRBJ1-2,NA,TRBV10-3,CAISGTGQSGYTF,TGTGCCATCAGTGGGACCGGACAGAGCGGCTACACCTTC
NA,TRBJ1-1,NA,TRBV19,CASSSGRSTYTEAFF,TGTGCCAGTAGTTCCGGGAGATCCACCTACACTGAAGCTTTCTTT
TRBD1,TRBJ2-1,NA,TRBV29-1,CSVGTGYNEQFF,TGCAGCGTAGGGACAGGATACAATGAGCAGTTCTTC